This T cell receptor (beta chain) originates from a study of blood T cell repertoires in COVID-19. Trimming left V 0 bases short and J 0 bases short, with 4 bases between. Germline V gene data show CDR1 as SGHRS and CDR2 as YFSETQ. This CDR3 region has 15 residues. Authors' data handling: Reference gene primer amplification gave nucleated cell count estimates. Here immunoSEQ multiplex PCR was the method, and the copy in TCRdb shows in-frame clones only, minus some. V, J and clone size reflect that table, while D and trimming were determined from the DNA. The sample holds 200,000 to 300,000 clones, around 86% seen once.

The sequenced sample was peripheral blood. This rearrangement joins TRBV5-1 to TRBJ1-6, with D hard to call. This TCR derives from an older man with acute or convalescent COVID-19. The CDR3 loop is CASSLDISYNSPLHF. In nucleotides, the CDR3 is TGCGCCAGCAGCTTGGACATCTCCTATAATTCACCCCTCCACTTT.